The 14 T cell receptor beta chains below come from one sample, sequenced in a study of blood T cell repertoires in COVID-19. Sequencing used immunoSEQ multiplex PCR; TCRdb keeps in-frame clones, though not all of them. The table records 55,000 to 75,000 clones, about 80% of them present only once. Sequencing input: peripheral blood. The receptors originated from a man of 80 years or more with COVID-19, enrolled during active disease.

The chain joins TRBV6-5 to TRBJ2-7; TRBD1 agrees at 10 bases. Germline values: CDR1 MNHEY, CDR2 SVGAGI. This CDR3 has 14 residues. V lost 6 bases to trimming and J lost 6 bases; unmatched junction nucleotides: 8. The CDR3 DNA sequence: TGTGCCAGCAGGCGCGGGACAGGGGTTCGCGAGCAGTACTTC. This gives the protein CASRRGTGVREQYF.

The chain has TRBV5-1 and TRBJ2-1, with 11 positions matching TRBD2. V lost 5 bases and J lost 7; bases outside the gene matches: 8. The CDR3 length is 15 residues. Germline values: CDR1 SGHRS, CDR2 YFSETQ. In nucleotides, the CDR3 is TGCGCCAGCAGTGCCCTAGCGGGGGGCGGGAATGAGCAGTTCTTC. This codes for CASSALAGGGNEQFF. The whole variable domain, remainder taken from reference TRBV5-1 and TRBJ2-1, is KAGVTQTPRYLIKTRGQQVTLSCSPISGHRSVSWYQQTPGQGLQFLFEYFSETQRNKGNFPGRFSGRQFSNSRSEMNVSTLELGDSALYLCASSALAGGGNEQFFGPGTRLTVL.

The chain is built from TRBV10-3 and TRBJ2-2, with TRBD1 as a possible D gene (5 bases). Trimming removed 3 bases at V and 3 bases at J, with 14 bases between. The germline V gene has CDR1 ENHRY and CDR2 SYGVKD. CDR3 length: 16 residues. The CDR3, as DNA: TGTGCCATCAGTGAAGGGTTGACAGATTACACCGGGGAGCTGTTTTTT. This codes for CAISEGLTDYTGELFF.

The count of this clone is one. V gene TRBV27 combines with J gene TRBJ1-2, with 7 bases identical to TRBD1. V lost 2 bases and J lost 5; bases outside the gene matches: 11. CDR3 length: 16 amino acids. CDR1 MNHEY and CDR2 SMNVEV come from the germline V gene (reference sequence). In DNA form, the CDR3 reads TGTGCCAGCAGTTTAAATCACAGGGGCGATTGGTATGGCTACACCTTC. Its protein product is CASSLNHRGDWYGYTF.

The rearrangement joins TRBV18 to TRBJ2-2; weak D call: TRBD1 (5 bases). Trimming removed 2 bases at V and 2 bases at J, with 12 bases between. Germline V gene sequence: CDR1 KGHSH, CDR2 LQKENI. This CDR3 has 16 amino acids. This CDR3 reads CASSPIPGLNTGELFF. For the CDR3, the DNA is TGTGCCAGCTCACCAATACCAGGGCTAAACACCGGGGAGCTGTTTTTT.

J is TRBJ2-6 and V is TRBV10-2; 12 bases line up with TRBD1. V shed 6 bases and J 0 bases; nucleotides not matched to a gene: 12. Germline V gene sequence: CDR1 WSHSY, CDR2 SAAADI. CDR3 length: 20 amino acids. CDR3 in DNA: TGCGCCAGCAGCCCCCCCTGGGACAGGGGGCTCTTCTCTGGGGCCAACGTCCTGACTTTC. This codes for CASSPPWDRGLFSGANVLTF.

On this clone itself: This sample also contains other DNA sequences that code for the same CDR3. The V and J genes are TRBV9 and TRBJ1-1; TRBD1 might be the D (5 bases). This CDR3 is built from 15 residues. V shed 3 bases and J shed 0 bases, with 12 bases lying between them. The germline V gene encodes CDR1 SGDLS and CDR2 YYNGEE. The CDR3 bases are TGTGCCAGCAGCGCCGGGGGGTTAATGAACACTGAAGCTTTCTTT. It yields the protein CASSAGGLMNTEAFF.

V is TRBV5-1 and J is TRBJ1-1; TRBD1 is a possible D gene (5 bases). The V gene lost 2 bases and the J gene lost 8 bases, with 7 bases spanning the gap. Germline loops: CDR1 SGHRS, CDR2 YFSETQ. The CDR3 contains 11 residues. The CDR3, as DNA: TGCGCCAGCAGCTTTCAGGGAGAAGCTTTCTTT. Translating gives CASSFQGEAFF.

This clone was observed a handful of times. The chain joins TRBV28 to TRBJ2-7; 8 nucleotides align to TRBD1. Losses at the gene ends were 3 bases for V and 1 base for J; bases not matched to a gene: 17. This CDR3 comprises 19 residues. Germline-derived CDR1 and CDR2 are MDHEN and SYDVKM. This chain's CDR3 is CASSFLKFDRGQFSYEQYF. CDR3 DNA sequence: TGTGCCAGCAGTTTCCTTAAATTCGACAGGGGTCAATTTTCCTACGAGCAGTACTTC.

This rearrangement joins TRBV24-1 to TRBJ1-5; tentative D call: TRBD1 (5 bases). Deletions cut 3 bases from V and 0 bases from J, with 11 bases between. The CDR3 covers 16 residues. Germline V CDR1 and CDR2: KGHDR, SFDVKD. The CDR3 reads CATSDRRDVSNQPQHF. The CDR3, as DNA: TGTGCCACCAGTGATCGGAGGGACGTTAGCAATCAGCCCCAGCATTTT.

The rearrangement joins TRBV5-5 to TRBJ2-1, with 7 bases fitting TRBD2. Germline loops: CDR1 SGHKS, CDR2 YYEKEE (reference sequence). The CDR3 runs to 11 residues. V was clipped by 4 bases and J by 10 bases; unmatched bases: 2. The CDR3 coding sequence is TGTGCCAGCAGCACGGGGGGAGAGCAGTTCTTC. It translates to CASSTGGEQFF.

This rearrangement joins TRBV12-3 or TRBV12-4 to TRBJ2-5, with TRBD1 matching over 9 bases. The trim removed 6 bases at V and 2 bases at J, leaving 1 base unmatched. The CDR3 loop spans 13 amino acids. CDR3 residues: CASRTGGQETQYF. CDR3 coding DNA: TGTGCCAGCAGGACAGGGGGTCAAGAGACCCAGTACTTC.

This clone was recorded many times. The rearrangement links TRBV4-3 to TRBJ2-1; no reliable D call. Germline CDR1 is LGHNA and CDR2 is YSLEER. Trimming shortened V by 4 bases and J by 5 bases, and 12 bases separated the two germline ends. This CDR3 region has 14 residues. CDR3 sequence: CASSPSWADNEQFF. CDR3 DNA: TGCGCCAGCAGCCCGAGTTGGGCCGACAATGAGCAGTTCTTC.

This clone was observed a handful of times. Other nucleotide sequences from this sample produce the same CDR3. The rearrangement joins TRBV5-1 to TRBJ2-2; D may be TRBD2 (6 bases). The germline V gene has CDR1 SGHRS and CDR2 YFSETQ. The CDR3 loop spans 14 amino acids. V was clipped by 6 bases and J by 0 bases, with 9 bases between them. In DNA form, the CDR3 reads TGCGCCAGCAACGGAGGGGCGAACACCGGGGAGCTGTTTTTT. Protein: CASNGGANTGELFF.